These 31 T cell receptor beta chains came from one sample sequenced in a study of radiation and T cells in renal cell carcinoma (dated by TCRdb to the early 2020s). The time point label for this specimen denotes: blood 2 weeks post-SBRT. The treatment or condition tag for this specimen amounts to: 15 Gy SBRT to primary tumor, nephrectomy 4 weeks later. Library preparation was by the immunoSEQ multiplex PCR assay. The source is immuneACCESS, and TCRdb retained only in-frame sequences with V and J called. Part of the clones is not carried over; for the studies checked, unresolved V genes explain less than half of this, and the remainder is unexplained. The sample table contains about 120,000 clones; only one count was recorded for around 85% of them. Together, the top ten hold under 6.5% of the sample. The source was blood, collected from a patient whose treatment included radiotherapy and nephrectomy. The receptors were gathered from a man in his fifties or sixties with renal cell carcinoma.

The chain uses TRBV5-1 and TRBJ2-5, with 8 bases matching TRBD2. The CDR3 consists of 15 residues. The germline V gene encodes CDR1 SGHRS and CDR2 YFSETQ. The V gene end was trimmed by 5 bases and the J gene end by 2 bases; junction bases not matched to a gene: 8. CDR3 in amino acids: CASSSTSGRQETQYF. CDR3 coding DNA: TGCGCCAGCAGTTCCACTAGCGGACGGCAAGAGACCCAGTACTTC.

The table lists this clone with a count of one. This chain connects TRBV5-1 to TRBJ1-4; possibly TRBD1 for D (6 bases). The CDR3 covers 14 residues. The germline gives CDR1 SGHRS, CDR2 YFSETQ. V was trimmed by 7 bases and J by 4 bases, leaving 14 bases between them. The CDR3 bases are TGCGCCAGCTCAACCATACAGGGTAATGAAAAACTGTTTTTT. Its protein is CASSTIQGNEKLFF.

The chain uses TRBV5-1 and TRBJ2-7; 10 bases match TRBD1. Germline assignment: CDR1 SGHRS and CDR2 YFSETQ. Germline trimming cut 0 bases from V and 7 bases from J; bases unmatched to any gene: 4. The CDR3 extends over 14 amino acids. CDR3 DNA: TGCGCCAGCAGCTTGGTGGACAGGGGGGCGGAGCAGTACTTC. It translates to CASSLVDRGAEQYF.

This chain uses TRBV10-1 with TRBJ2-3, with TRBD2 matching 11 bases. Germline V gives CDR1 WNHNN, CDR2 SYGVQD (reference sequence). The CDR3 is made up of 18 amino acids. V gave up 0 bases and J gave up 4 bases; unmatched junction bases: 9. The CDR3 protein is CASSESTQIAGGPDTQYF. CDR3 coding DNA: TGCGCCAGCAGTGAGTCGACCCAAATAGCGGGAGGGCCAGATACGCAGTATTTT.

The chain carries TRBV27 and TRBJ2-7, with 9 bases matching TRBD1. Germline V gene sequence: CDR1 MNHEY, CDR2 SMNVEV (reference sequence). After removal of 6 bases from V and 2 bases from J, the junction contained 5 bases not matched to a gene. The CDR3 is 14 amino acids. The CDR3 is CASSRDRDTYEQYF. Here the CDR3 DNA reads TGTGCCAGCAGCCGGGACAGGGACACCTACGAGCAGTACTTC.

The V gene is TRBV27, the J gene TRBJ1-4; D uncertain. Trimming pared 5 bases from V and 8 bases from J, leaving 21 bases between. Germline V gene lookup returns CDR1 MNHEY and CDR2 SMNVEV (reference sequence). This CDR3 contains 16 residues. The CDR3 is CASSQFRSGIREKLFF. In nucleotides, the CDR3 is TGTGCCAGCAGTCAATTTCGGTCCGGGATAAGGGAAAAACTGTTTTTT.

CDR3 DNA sequence: TGCGCCAGCAGTGAGGGGTCGGGCACCGGGGAGCTGTTTTTT. Amino acid sequence: CASSEGSGTGELFF. J is TRBJ2-2 and V is TRBV10-1, with no clear D. V was pared by 2 bases and J by 4 bases, with 8 bases between. This CDR3 is 14 amino acids long. Looked up from germline, CDR1 is WNHNN and CDR2 is SYGVQD (reference sequence).

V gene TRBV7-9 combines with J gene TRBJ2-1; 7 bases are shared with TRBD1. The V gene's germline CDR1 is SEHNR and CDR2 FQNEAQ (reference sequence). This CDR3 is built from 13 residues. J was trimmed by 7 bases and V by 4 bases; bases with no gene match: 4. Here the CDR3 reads CASSSGTENEQFF. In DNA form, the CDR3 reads TGTGCCAGCAGCTCCGGGACAGAGAATGAGCAGTTCTTC.

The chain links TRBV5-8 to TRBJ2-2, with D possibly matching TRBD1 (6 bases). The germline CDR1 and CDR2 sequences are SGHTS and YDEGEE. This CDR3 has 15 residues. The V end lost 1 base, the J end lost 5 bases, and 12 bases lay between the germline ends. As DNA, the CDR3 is TGTGCCAGCAGCTTGCGGTTCAGGGGTACCGGGGAGCTGTTTTTT. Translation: CASSLRFRGTGELFF. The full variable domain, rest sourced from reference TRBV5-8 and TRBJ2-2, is EAGVTQSPTHLIKTRGQQATLRCSPISGHTSVYWYQQALGLGLQFLLWYDEGEERNRGNFPPRFSGRQFPNYSSELNVNALELEDSALYLCASSLRFRGTGELFFGEGSRLTVL.

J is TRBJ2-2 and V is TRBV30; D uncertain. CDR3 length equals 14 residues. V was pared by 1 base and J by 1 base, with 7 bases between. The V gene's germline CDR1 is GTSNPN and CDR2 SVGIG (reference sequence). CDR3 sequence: CAWSESRNTGELFF. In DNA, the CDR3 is TGTGCCTGGAGTGAATCCCGGAACACCGGGGAGCTGTTTTTT.

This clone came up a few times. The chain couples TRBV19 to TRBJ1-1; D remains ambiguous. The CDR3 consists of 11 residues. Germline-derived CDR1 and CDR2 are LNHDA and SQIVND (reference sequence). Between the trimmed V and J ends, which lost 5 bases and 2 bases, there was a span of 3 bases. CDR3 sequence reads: CASSFNTEAFF. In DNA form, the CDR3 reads TGTGCCAGTAGTTTCAACACTGAAGCTTTCTTT.

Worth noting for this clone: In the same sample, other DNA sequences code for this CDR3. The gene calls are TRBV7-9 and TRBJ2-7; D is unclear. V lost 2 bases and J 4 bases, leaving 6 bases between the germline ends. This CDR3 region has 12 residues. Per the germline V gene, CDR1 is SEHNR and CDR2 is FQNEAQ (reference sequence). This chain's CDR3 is CASSLSGYEQYF. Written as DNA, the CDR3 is TGTGCCAGCAGCTTATCGGGTTACGAGCAGTACTTC. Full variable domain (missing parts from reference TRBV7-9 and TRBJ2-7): DTGVSQNPRHKITKRGQNVTFRCDPISEHNRLYWYRQTLGQGPEFLTYFQNEAQLEKSRLLSDRFSAERPKGSFSTLEIQRTEQGDSAMYLCASSLSGYEQYFGPGTRLTVT.

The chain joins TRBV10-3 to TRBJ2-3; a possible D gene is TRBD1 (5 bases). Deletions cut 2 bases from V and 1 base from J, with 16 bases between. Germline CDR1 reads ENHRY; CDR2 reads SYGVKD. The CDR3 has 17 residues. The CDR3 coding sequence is TGTGCCATCAGTGAGCCCCACAGGAGATTACGCACAGATACGCAGTATTTT. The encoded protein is CAISEPHRRLRTDTQYF.

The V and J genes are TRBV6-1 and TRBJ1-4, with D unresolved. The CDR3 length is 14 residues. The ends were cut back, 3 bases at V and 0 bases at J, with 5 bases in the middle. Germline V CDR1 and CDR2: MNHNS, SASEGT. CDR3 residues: CASSEVATNEKLFF. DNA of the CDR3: TGTGCCAGCAGTGAGGTTGCAACTAATGAAAAACTGTTTTTT.

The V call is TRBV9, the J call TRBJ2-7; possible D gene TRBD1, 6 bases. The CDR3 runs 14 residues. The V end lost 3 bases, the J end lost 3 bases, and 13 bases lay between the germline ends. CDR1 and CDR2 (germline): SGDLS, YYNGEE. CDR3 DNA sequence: TGTGCCAGCAGCGGCACAGGGACCCGCTACGAGCAGTACTTC. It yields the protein CASSGTGTRYEQYF.

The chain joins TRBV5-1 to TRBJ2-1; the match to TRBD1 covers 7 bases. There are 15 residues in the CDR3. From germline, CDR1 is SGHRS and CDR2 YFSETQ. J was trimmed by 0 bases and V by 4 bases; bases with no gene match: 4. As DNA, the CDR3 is TGCGCCAGCAGCCCTGGGACAGCCTCCTACAATGAGCAGTTCTTC. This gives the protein CASSPGTASYNEQFF.

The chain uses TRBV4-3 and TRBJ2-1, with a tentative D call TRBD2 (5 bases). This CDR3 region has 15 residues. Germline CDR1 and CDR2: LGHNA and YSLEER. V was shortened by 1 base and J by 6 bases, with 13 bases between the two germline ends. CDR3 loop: CASSQGIGGGNEQFF. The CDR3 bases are TGCGCCAGCAGCCAAGGAATTGGAGGAGGCAATGAGCAGTTCTTC.

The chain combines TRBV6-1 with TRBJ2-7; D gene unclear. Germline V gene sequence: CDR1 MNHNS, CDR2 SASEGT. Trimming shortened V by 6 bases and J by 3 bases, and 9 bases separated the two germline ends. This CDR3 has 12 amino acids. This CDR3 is CASRTRGYEQYF. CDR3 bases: TGTGCCAGCAGGACCCGTGGCTACGAGCAGTACTTC.

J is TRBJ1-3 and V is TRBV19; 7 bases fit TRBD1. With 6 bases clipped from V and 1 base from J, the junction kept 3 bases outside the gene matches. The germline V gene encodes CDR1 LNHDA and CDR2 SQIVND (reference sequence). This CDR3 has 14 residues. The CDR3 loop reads CASRDRVSGNTIYF. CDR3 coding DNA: TGTGCCAGTAGAGACAGGGTATCTGGAAACACCATATATTTT. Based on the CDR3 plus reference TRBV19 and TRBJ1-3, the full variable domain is DGGITQSPKYLFRKEGQNVTLSCEQNLNHDAMYWYRQDPGQGLRLIYYSQIVNDFQKGDIAEGYSVSREKKESFPLTVTSAQKNPTAFYLCASRDRVSGNTIYFGEGSWLTVV.

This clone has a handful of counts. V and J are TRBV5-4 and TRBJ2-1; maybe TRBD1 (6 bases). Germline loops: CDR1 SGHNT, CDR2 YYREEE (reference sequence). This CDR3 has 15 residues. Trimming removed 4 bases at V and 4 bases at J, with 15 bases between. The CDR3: CASSIQGNSYNEQFF. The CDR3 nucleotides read TGTGCCAGCAGCATACAGGGTAACTCATACAATGAGCAGTTCTTC.

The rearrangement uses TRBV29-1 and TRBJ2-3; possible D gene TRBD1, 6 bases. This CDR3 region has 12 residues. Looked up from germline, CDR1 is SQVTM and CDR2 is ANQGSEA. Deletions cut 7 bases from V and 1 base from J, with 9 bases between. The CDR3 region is CSASGGTDTQYF. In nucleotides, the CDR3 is TGCAGCGCCTCAGGGGGCACAGATACGCAGTATTTT.

The CDR3 protein is CAISRLVADGGGTEAFF. In DNA form, the CDR3 reads TGTGCCATCAGCCGCCTTGTGGCCGATGGAGGTGGCACTGAAGCTTTCTTT. The rearrangement joins TRBV10-3 to TRBJ1-1; no reliable D call. Trimming stripped 6 bases from V and 4 bases from J, with 24 bases between. The CDR3 extends over 17 amino acids. CDR1 and CDR2 from the germline V gene are ENHRY and SYGVKD.

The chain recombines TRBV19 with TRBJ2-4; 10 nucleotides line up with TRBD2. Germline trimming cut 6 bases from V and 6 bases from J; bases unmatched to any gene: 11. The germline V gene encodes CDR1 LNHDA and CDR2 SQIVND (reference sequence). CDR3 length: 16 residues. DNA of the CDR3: TGTGCCAGTAGACTTATTAGCGGGGGGACCCCAAACATTCAGTACTTC. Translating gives CASRLISGGTPNIQYF.

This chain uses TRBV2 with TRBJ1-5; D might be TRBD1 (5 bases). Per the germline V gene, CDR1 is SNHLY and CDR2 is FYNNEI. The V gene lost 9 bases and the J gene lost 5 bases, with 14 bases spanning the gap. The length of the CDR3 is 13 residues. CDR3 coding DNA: TGTGCCAGTAGCAGGGAAGTGGATCAGCCCCAGCATTTT. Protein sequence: CASSREVDQPQHF.

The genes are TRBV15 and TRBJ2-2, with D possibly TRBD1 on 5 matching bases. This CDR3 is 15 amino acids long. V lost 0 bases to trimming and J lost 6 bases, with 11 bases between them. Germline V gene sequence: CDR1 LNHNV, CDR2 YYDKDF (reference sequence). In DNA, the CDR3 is TGTGCCACCAGCAGAGACAGGGAAGGAGCCGGGGAGCTGTTTTTT. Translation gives CATSRDREGAGELFF.

CDR3 sequence: CASSYGGRLYEQYF. The DNA of the CDR3 is TGTGCCAGCAGTTACGGGGGAAGACTTTACGAGCAGTACTTC. This rearrangement joins TRBV6-5 to TRBJ2-7; perhaps D is TRBD1 or TRBD2 (5 bases each). The V and J ends lost 2 bases and 4 bases respectively, with 12 bases between them. The CDR3 sequence is 14 residues long. Germline V gene lookup returns CDR1 MNHEY and CDR2 SVGAGI.

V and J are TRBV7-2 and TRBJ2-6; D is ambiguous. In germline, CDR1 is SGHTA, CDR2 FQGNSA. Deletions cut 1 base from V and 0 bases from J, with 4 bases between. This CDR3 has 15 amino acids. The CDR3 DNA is TGTGCCAGCAGCTTAGACGCCTCTGGGGCCAACGTCCTGACTTTC. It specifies CASSLDASGANVLTF.

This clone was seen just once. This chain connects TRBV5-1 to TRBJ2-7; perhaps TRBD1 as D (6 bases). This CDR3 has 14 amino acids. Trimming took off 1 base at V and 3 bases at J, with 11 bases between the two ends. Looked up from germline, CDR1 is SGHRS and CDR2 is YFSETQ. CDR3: CASSLILGGYEQYF. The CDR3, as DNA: TGCGCCAGCAGCTTGATTTTAGGGGGCTACGAGCAGTACTTC.

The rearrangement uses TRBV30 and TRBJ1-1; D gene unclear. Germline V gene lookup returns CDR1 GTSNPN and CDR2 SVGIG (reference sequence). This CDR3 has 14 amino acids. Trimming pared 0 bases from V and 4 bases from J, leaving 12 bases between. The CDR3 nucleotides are TGTGCCTGGAGTGTAGGGAGCTGGGGCACTGAAGCTTTCTTT. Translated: CAWSVGSWGTEAFF.

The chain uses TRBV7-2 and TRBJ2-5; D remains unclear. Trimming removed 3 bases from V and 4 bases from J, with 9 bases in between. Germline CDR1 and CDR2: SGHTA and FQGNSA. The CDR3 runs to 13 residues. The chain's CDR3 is CASSFNGRETQYF. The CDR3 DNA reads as TGTGCCAGCAGCTTCAACGGAAGAGAGACCCAGTACTTC.

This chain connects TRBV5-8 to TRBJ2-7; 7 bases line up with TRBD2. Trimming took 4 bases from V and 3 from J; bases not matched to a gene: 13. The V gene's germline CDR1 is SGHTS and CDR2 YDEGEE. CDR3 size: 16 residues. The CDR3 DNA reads TGTGCCAGCAGCCCGCGGGGGTCCCAGACCGTCTACGAGCAGTACTTC. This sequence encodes CASSPRGSQTVYEQYF. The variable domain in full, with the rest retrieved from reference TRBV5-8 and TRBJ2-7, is EAGVTQSPTHLIKTRGQQATLRCSPISGHTSVYWYQQALGLGLQFLLWYDEGEERNRGNFPPRFSGRQFPNYSSELNVNALELEDSALYLCASSPRGSQTVYEQYFGPGTRLTVT.